The 15 T cell receptor beta chains below come from one sample, sequenced in a study of blood T cell repertoires in COVID-19. TCRdb keeps only in-frame clones here, not all; method: immunoSEQ multiplex PCR. In the table there are 140,000 or so clones, over 80% of which are singletons. Sequences were obtained from peripheral blood. These receptors all stem from a man aged 25-45 years with COVID-19, enrolled during active disease.

V gene TRBV9 combines with J gene TRBJ2-1; D ambiguous. Germline lookup yields CDR1 SGDLS and CDR2 YYNGEE. Trimming took off 3 bases at V and 7 bases at J, with 11 bases between the two ends. CDR3 size: 13 residues. The DNA for the CDR3 is TGTGCCAGCAGCGGGGCTCGACCGAATGAGCAGTTCTTC. Translation: CASSGARPNEQFF.

This clone was seen once. One end of the junction varies from germline; a read error may be responsible. The rearrangement uses TRBV18 and TRBJ1-1, with 7 bases that match TRBD1. Germline values: CDR1 KGHSH, CDR2 LQKENI. The CDR3 length is 14 residues. The CDR3 loop reads CASSPPDRATTSVF. The CDR3 DNA reads as TGTGCCAGCTCACCGCCCGACAGGGCGACCACCTCGGTCTTT.

V gene TRBV19 combines with J gene TRBJ2-2; TRBD1 matches 7 bases. J was trimmed by 4 bases and V by 5 bases; bases with no gene match: 13. The CDR3 spans 17 residues. Germline V gene data show CDR1 as LNHDA and CDR2 as SQIVND (reference sequence). CDR3 in amino acids: CASSRWGQPGFTGELFF. The CDR3 DNA is TGTGCCAGTAGTCGATGGGGACAGCCTGGCTTCACCGGGGAGCTGTTTTTT.

The J gene is TRBJ1-1, the V gene TRBV6-4, with 8 nucleotides matching TRBD1. V was pared by 4 bases and J by 0 bases, with 7 bases of the junction left unmatched. This CDR3 region has 16 residues. Germline CDR1 reads MRHNA; CDR2 reads SNTAGT. In DNA form, the CDR3 reads TGTGCCAGCAGTGGATTAAACAGGGGGTTGAACACTGAAGCTTTCTTT. This encodes CASSGLNRGLNTEAFF.

This clone came up once. V usage is TRBV19 and J usage is TRBJ1-2; 11 bases fit TRBD1. The J segment lost 8 bases and the V segment lost 10 bases, leaving 6 bases of the junction unmatched. The CDR3 runs to 12 residues. The germline CDR1 and CDR2 sequences are LNHDA and SQIVND (reference sequence). For the CDR3, the DNA is TGTGCCACCCGGGACAGGGGGGTCGGCTACACCTTC. Its translation: CATRDRGVGYTF.

This chain joins TRBV14 and TRBJ2-7; 10 nucleotides align to TRBD2. V lost 4 bases to trimming and J lost 1 base; unmatched junction nucleotides: 13. The CDR3 covers 18 residues. From germline, CDR1 is SGHDN and CDR2 FVKESK. CDR3 in amino acids: CASSRAPPIAGGSYEQYF. Here the CDR3 DNA reads TGTGCCAGCAGCCGGGCACCCCCTATAGCGGGAGGATCCTACGAGCAGTACTTC.

This sequence joins TRBV4-1 and TRBJ2-2; 7 nucleotides align to TRBD1. This CDR3 has 14 residues. Trimming cost V 8 bases and J 6 bases; bases outside gene matches: 9. Per the germline V gene, CDR1 is MGHRA and CDR2 is YSYEKL. The DNA of the CDR3 is TGCGCCAGCTCCGGGACAGCCACCCCCGGGGAGCTGTTTTTT. Its translation: CASSGTATPGELFF.

The genes are TRBV19 and TRBJ2-1, with 11 bases lining up with TRBD2. This CDR3 has 15 residues. V trimming: 5 bases; J trimming: 3 bases; junction bases outside the gene matches: 3. Per the germline V gene, CDR1 is LNHDA and CDR2 is SQIVND (reference sequence). The CDR3 loop reads CASSATSGIYNEQFF. CDR3 DNA: TGTGCCAGTAGTGCGACTAGCGGGATCTACAATGAGCAGTTCTTC.

The V and J genes are TRBV4-1 and TRBJ2-3, with 10 bases lining up with TRBD2. There are 17 residues in the CDR3. Germline V gene lookup returns CDR1 MGHRA and CDR2 YSYEKL. V shed 2 bases and J 2 bases; nucleotides not matched to a gene: 7. The CDR3 sequence: CASSQLWGTSATDTQYF. The CDR3 coding sequence is TGCGCCAGCAGCCAACTCTGGGGGACTAGCGCCACAGATACGCAGTATTTT.

This chain connects TRBV28 to TRBJ1-2; no reliable D call. Germline CDR1 is MDHEN and CDR2 is SYDVKM. Trimming pared 5 bases from V and 4 bases from J, leaving 8 bases between. The CDR3 spans 12 residues. CDR3 in amino acids: CASSPSGYGYTF. In DNA, the CDR3 is TGTGCCAGCAGTCCTTCAGGCTATGGCTACACCTTC.

The chain combines TRBV28 with TRBJ1-6; D unclear. CDR1 is MDHEN and CDR2 is SYDVKM in the germline V gene. This CDR3 comprises 13 residues. V dropped 3 bases and J dropped 11 bases, with 11 bases sitting between them. The CDR3 nucleotides are TGTGCCAGCAGTTTGGAAGGGAGGACACCCCTCCACTTT. Its translation is CASSLEGRTPLHF.

This sequence joins TRBV4-3 and TRBJ2-7; D unresolved. The CDR3 consists of 13 residues. The V gene lost 1 base and the J gene lost 4 bases, with 8 bases spanning the gap. Germline V CDR1 and CDR2: LGHNA, YSLEER. The CDR3 here is CASSQVHGYEQYF. Written as DNA, the CDR3 is TGCGCCAGCAGCCAAGTCCACGGTTACGAGCAGTACTTC.

The chain uses TRBV9 and TRBJ2-7; the match to TRBD1 covers 10 bases. The germline CDR1 and CDR2 sequences are SGDLS and YYNGEE. J lost 3 bases, V lost 3 bases, and 6 bases had no gene match. The CDR3 loop spans 15 amino acids. As DNA, the CDR3 is TGTGCCAGCAGCGCGACAGGGGGCTTGGGCTACGAGCAGTACTTC. It yields the protein CASSATGGLGYEQYF.

This chain uses TRBV30 with TRBJ1-3; D gene ambiguous. Germline CDR1 and CDR2: GTSNPN and SVGIG (reference sequence). The CDR3 has 12 amino acids. The V gene lost 2 bases and the J gene lost 4 bases, with 6 bases spanning the gap. CDR3 sequence reads: CAWSNLGNTIYF. For the CDR3, the DNA is TGTGCCTGGAGTAATCTCGGAAACACCATATATTTT.

This clone was picked up a small number of times. This chain's CDR3 is CASSWTDYSNQPQHF. DNA for the CDR3: TGTGCCAGCAGTTGGACAGACTATAGCAATCAGCCCCAGCATTTT. The chain is built from TRBV6-2 or TRBV6-3 and TRBJ1-5; TRBD1 is a possible D gene (6 bases). V was shortened by 4 bases and J by 0 bases, with 10 bases between the two germline ends. Germline V gene sequence: CDR1 MNHEY, CDR2 SVGEGT. The CDR3 is 15 amino acids.